The clone carrying this TCR beta chain was seen only once. Its antigen is not known. The CDR3 loop spans 10 amino acids. V lost 0 bases and J 10 bases, leaving 5 bases between the germline ends. Germline lookup yields CDR1 SGDLS and CDR2 YYNGEE. After autologous stem cell transplantation all patients relapsed, and prior brentuximab vedotin exposure differed between cohorts. The protocol was immunoSEQ multiplex PCR, while the TCRdb copy is restricted to in-frame clones and leaves out a portion. The sample gives some 16,000 clones, about two thirds of which show up once; 8.3% is in the top ten. The data originate from a study of PD-1 blockade in classical Hodgkin lymphoma. Study in general: Treatment was intravenous nivolumab, 3 mg/kg every 2 weeks, until progression. Findings and caveats of the study: CD4+ TCR diversity, unlike CD8+, climbed significantly by C4D1.

This clonotype was sampled from a human donor with classical Hodgkin lymphoma. This chain joins TRBV9 and TRBJ2-7, with D unresolved. This sample comprised peripheral blood mononuclear cells (PBMCs), obtained before the second cycle of nivolumab. CDR3 DNA: TGTGCCAGCAGCGTAGAGGAACAGTACTTC. This codes for CASSVEEQYF.